The 31 T cell receptor beta chains below all came from one sample that was sequenced in a study of T cells expressing NK-cell markers. TCRdb reworked the 5' RACE reads into one entry per CDR3 protein, no DNA. This listing includes roughly 430,000 distinct CDR3 sequences. Material for sequencing was blood T cells: a sorted CD56 or NKG2C T cell subset, CD4+ or CD8+ T cells, or bulk PBMC T cells (not recorded which). The receptors here all came from a woman aged 18 to 75 in good health.

The rearrangement links TRBV7-9 to TRBJ2-1; TCRdb's D call, TRBD2, is unchecked because there is no DNA. Germline V gives CDR1 SEHNR, CDR2 FQNEAQ (reference sequence). The CDR3 length is 14 residues. CDR3 residues: CASSRLAGYGEQFF.

The chain carries TRBV5-1 and TRBJ2-1; TCRdb's D call, TRBD1, is unchecked because there is no DNA. The CDR3 is 15 amino acids. Germline V gene sequence: CDR1 SGHRS, CDR2 YFSETQ. The CDR3 here is CASSLEQGVYNEQFF.

J is TRBJ1-5 and V is TRBV15. Germline-derived CDR1 and CDR2 are LNHNV and YYDKDF (reference sequence). The CDR3 has 17 residues. This chain's CDR3 is CATSRDRVNGGHQPQHF.

V and J are TRBV6-1 and TRBJ2-5; the D call from TCRdb, TRBD1, cannot be confirmed without DNA. This CDR3 is 15 amino acids long. Germline CDR1 reads MNHNS; CDR2 reads SASEGT. This CDR3 reads CASRGKGQYKETQYF.

The chain links TRBV27 to TRBJ1-2; as DNA is missing, the TRBD1 call by TCRdb cannot be tested. CDR3 size: 14 residues. Germline lookup yields CDR1 MNHEY and CDR2 SMNVEV (reference sequence). The chain's CDR3 is CASSPGGAGYGYTF.

The genes are TRBV12-3 or TRBV12-4 and TRBJ2-3; TCRdb returns TRBD1, unconfirmable since there is no DNA. This CDR3 is 16 amino acids long. CDR3 residues: CASSRGTPPSTDTQYF.

The gene calls are TRBV11-2 and TRBJ2-3; TCRdb designates TRBD2, a call that cannot be tested without DNA. From germline, CDR1 is SGHAT and CDR2 FQNNGV. The CDR3 spans 16 residues. CDR3 sequence: CASSLGLAGGKDTQYF.

V is TRBV7-2 and J is TRBJ1-5; absent DNA, TCRdb's TRBD1 call cannot be checked. CDR3 length: 15 residues. From germline, CDR1 is SGHTA and CDR2 FQGNSA. The CDR3 sequence: CASSLPETAPQPQHF.

The chain's CDR3 is CASSLGWSDNYGYTF. V and J are TRBV7-2 and TRBJ1-2. Germline values: CDR1 SGHTA, CDR2 FQGNSA. The CDR3 loop spans 15 amino acids.

The V call is TRBV6-1, the J call TRBJ1-5; TCRdb returns TRBD1, unconfirmable since there is no DNA. The germline gives CDR1 MNHNS, CDR2 SASEGT. The CDR3 is made up of 14 amino acids. The CDR3 loop reads CASSELGGDQPQHF.

The J gene is TRBJ2-2, the V gene TRBV11-1; TCRdb's assignment of TRBD1 cannot be checked, as there is no DNA. Germline CDR1 SGHAT, CDR2 FQDESV (reference sequence). This CDR3 spans 14 amino acids. The CDR3 loop is CASSGQGWGGELFF.

The chain recombines TRBV14 with TRBJ2-7. The CDR3 has 15 residues. Looked up from germline, CDR1 is SGHDN and CDR2 is FVKESK. The CDR3 reads CASSQGVLGPYEQYF. The full variable domain, rest sourced from reference TRBV14 and TRBJ2-7, is EAGVTQFPSHSVIEKGQTVTLRCDPISGHDNLYWYRRVMGKEIKFLLHFVKESKQDESGMPNNRFLAERTGGTYSTLKVQPAELEDSGVYFCASSQGVLGPYEQYFGPGTRLTVT.

The chain is built from TRBV25-1 and TRBJ2-5; as DNA is missing, the TRBD1 call by TCRdb cannot be tested. Germline V gene data show CDR1 as MGHDK and CDR2 as SYGVNS. There are 15 residues in the CDR3. CDR3 loop: CASSKGGGARETQYF. The full variable domain, its missing parts supplied by reference TRBV25-1 and TRBJ2-5, is EADIYQTPRYLVIGTGKKITLECSQTMGHDKMYWYQQDPGMELHLIHYSYGVNSTEKGDLSSESTVSRIRTEHFPLTLESARPSHTSQYLCASSKGGGARETQYFGPGTRLLVL.

This chain uses TRBV20-1 with TRBJ2-2. This CDR3 is 16 amino acids long. From germline, CDR1 is DFQATT and CDR2 SNEGSKA (reference sequence). The CDR3 here is CSARDRLAGNTGELFF.

The chain links TRBV5-1 to TRBJ2-7; TCRdb calls TRBD2, which cannot be checked without DNA. CDR1 SGHRS and CDR2 YFSETQ come from the germline V gene. This CDR3 has 17 residues. CDR3: CASSLEWERTSGSKQYF.

The gene calls are TRBV7-9 and TRBJ2-2; TCRdb selects TRBD2, and the lack of DNA leaves this call unchecked. In germline, CDR1 is SEHNR, CDR2 FQNEAQ (reference sequence). The CDR3 spans 14 residues. Here the CDR3 reads CASSSLEGPGELFF.

This CDR3 reads CSPGQTNEKLFF. The chain recombines TRBV20-1 with TRBJ1-4; the TCRdb call, TRBD1, lacks DNA for checking. CDR1 is DFQATT, CDR2 SNEGSKA, per germline (reference sequence). The CDR3 totals 12 residues.

This chain connects TRBV20-1 to TRBJ1-2; the D call of TRBD1 rests on TCRdb alone, since no DNA is present to check it. The CDR3 totals 16 residues. Per germline, CDR1 DFQATT and CDR2 SNEGSKA (reference sequence). The CDR3 loop is CSALGLQGADDYGYTF.

The chain couples TRBV6-5 to TRBJ2-3; TCRdb picks TRBD2, but there is no DNA to check that call. This CDR3 is built from 16 residues. From germline, CDR1 is MNHEY and CDR2 SVGAGI. CDR3 protein: CAGSYSTYPEEDTQYF.

The V gene is TRBV6-1, the J gene TRBJ2-1; the TCRdb D gene call, TRBD2, has no DNA to confirm it. The germline gives CDR1 MNHNS, CDR2 SASEGT. The CDR3 is made up of 17 amino acids. The CDR3 sequence is CASRGYRVAGGRYEQFF.

The V gene is TRBV7-3, the J gene TRBJ1-5. The CDR3 covers 17 residues. Per the germline V gene, CDR1 is SGHTA and CDR2 is FQGTGA. The CDR3 loop is CASSLVVVRDFGQPQHF.

The chain employs TRBV7-9 and TRBJ1-2; the TCRdb call, TRBD1, lacks DNA for checking. Germline V gene data show CDR1 as SEHNR and CDR2 as FQNEAQ (reference sequence). This CDR3 is built from 14 residues. The CDR3 protein is CASTDLNRVDGYTF.

V gene TRBV7-9 combines with J gene TRBJ1-2; the D call from TCRdb, TRBD1, cannot be confirmed without DNA. The CDR3 has 14 residues. Germline V gene lookup returns CDR1 SEHNR and CDR2 FQNEAQ (reference sequence). This chain's CDR3 is CASSSATELYGYTF.

This sequence joins TRBV20-1 and TRBJ2-7. Germline V gene data show CDR1 as DFQATT and CDR2 as SNEGSKA (reference sequence). The CDR3 runs 12 residues. This CDR3 is CSAQYSSYEQYF.

The chain links TRBV18 to TRBJ1-6; lacking DNA, the TRBD1 call made by TCRdb goes unchecked. CDR1 and CDR2 from the germline V gene are KGHSH and LQKENI. CDR3 size: 14 residues. The CDR3 is CASSPGTGNSPLHF.

The chain links TRBV20-1 to TRBJ2-1; TCRdb calls TRBD2, which cannot be checked without DNA. CDR3 size: 14 residues. CDR1 DFQATT and CDR2 SNEGSKA come from the germline V gene (reference sequence). CDR3 sequence: CSANGLAGNNEQFF.

The rearrangement uses TRBV28 and TRBJ2-1; TCRdb reports TRBD1, a call that lacks DNA to check it against. This CDR3 has 17 amino acids. Germline values: CDR1 MDHEN, CDR2 SYDVKM. The CDR3 loop is CASSLLQGPVTYNEQFF.

The chain uses TRBV28 and TRBJ2-5. Germline V CDR1 and CDR2: MDHEN, SYDVKM. The CDR3 extends over 11 amino acids. CDR3 sequence reads: CASSLFGTQYF. Full variable domain (rest looked up from reference TRBV28 and TRBJ2-5): DVKVTQSSRYLVKRTGEKVFLECVQDMDHENMFWYRQDPGLGLRLIYFSYDVKMKEKGDIPEGYSVSREKKERFSLILESASTNQTSMYLCASSLFGTQYFGPGTRLLVL.

The chain is built from TRBV20-1 and TRBJ2-2; TCRdb selects TRBD2, and the lack of DNA leaves this call unchecked. The germline V gene encodes CDR1 DFQATT and CDR2 SNEGSKA (reference sequence). This CDR3 comprises 16 residues. The CDR3 reads CSARAVEGGDTGELFF.

The gene calls are TRBV12-3 or TRBV12-4 and TRBJ1-4. CDR3 size: 13 residues. The CDR3 here is CASGYGSVEKLFF.

The J gene is TRBJ1-1, the V gene TRBV13; the TRBD1 assignment by TCRdb is unverifiable without DNA. The germline V gene encodes CDR1 PRHDT and CDR2 FYEKMQ (reference sequence). This CDR3 has 15 residues. CDR3 protein: CASSPPAGGYTEAFF. The full variable domain, completed using reference TRBV13 and TRBJ1-1, is AAGVIQSPRHLIKEKRETATLKCYPIPRHDTVYWYQQGPGQDPQFLISFYEKMQSDKGSIPDRFSAQQFSDYHSELNMSSLELGDSALYFCASSPPAGGYTEAFFGQGTRLTVV.